This TCR beta chain was found in a study of blood T cell repertoires in COVID-19. For the study at large: Acute and convalescent COVID-19 samples came from the United States, Italy and Spain. From T cells, B-cell-depleted T cells, or PBMCs came the material, which was cDNA or gDNA.

In the authors' workflow: Nucleated cell number was recorded as an estimate derived from reference gene primer amplification. Produced via immunoSEQ multiplex PCR; TCRdb's table is partial and in-frame only. From that table come the V and J calls and clone size; the DNA was used to work out D and trimming. The sample lists fewer than 250,000 clones, around 90% occurring once. Germline V gene lookup returns CDR1 KGHSH and CDR2 LQKENI. The J segment lost 4 bases and the V segment lost 2 bases, leaving 3 bases of the junction unmatched. The length of the CDR3 is 15 residues. The TCR originated in a man in his sixties who had recovered from COVID-19. Sequencing was done on a sample of peripheral blood. The rearrangement joins TRBV18 to TRBJ1-1; the match to TRBD1 covers 11 bases. The CDR3 region has the DNA TGTGCCAGCTCACCATGGACAGGGGGCATCACTGAAGCTTTCTTT. Protein sequence: CASSPWTGGITEAFF.